Each of the 21 T cell receptor beta chains below was sequenced from the same sample in a study of OX40 agonist ivuxolimab in advanced cancers. To prepare the library, the immunoSEQ multiplex PCR assay was applied. TCRdb carries this immuneACCESS record with in-frame sequences only. Its versions omit some clonotypes, under half of them owing to an unresolved V gene in the studies checked, with the rest unexplained. In this sample the table shows approximately 40,000 clones, 75% to 85% of which occur a single time. The top ten clones comprise approximately 22% of the sample. Sequenced here: CD4+ or CD8+ T cells sorted from blood, sampled in a trial of the OX40 agonist ivuxolimab. These receptors were obtained from an adult with an advanced solid tumor such as melanoma, head and neck, liver or kidney cancer.

This clone was detected only a few times. The chain links TRBV27 to TRBJ2-2, with 8 bases fitting TRBD2. CDR1 is MNHEY, CDR2 SMNVEV, per germline (reference sequence). CDR3 size: 16 residues. V shed 6 bases and J 0 bases; nucleotides not matched to a gene: 6. The CDR3 DNA sequence: TGTGCCAGCAGCGGGTTAGCGGGAACGAACACCGGGGAGCTGTTTTTT. This sequence encodes CASSGLAGTNTGELFF.

V gene TRBV9 combines with J gene TRBJ2-2; a possible D gene is TRBD2 (6 bases). CDR1 and CDR2 (germline): SGDLS, YYNGEE. The CDR3 totals 16 residues. With 2 bases removed from V and 6 bases from J, the gap between germline ends came to 17 bases. DNA for the CDR3: TGTGCCAGCAGCGTGTACCAGGGAGGTTACGCCGGGGAGCTGTTTTTT. Translation: CASSVYQGGYAGELFF.

This rearrangement joins TRBV4-1 to TRBJ2-1; TRBD2 might be the D (6 bases). The germline gives CDR1 MGHRA, CDR2 YSYEKL. V dropped 0 bases and J dropped 0 bases, with 12 bases sitting between them. This CDR3 comprises 17 residues. In DNA, the CDR3 is TGCGCCAGCAGCCAAGAGGGACTCCCTAGCTCCTACAATGAGCAGTTCTTC. Protein product: CASSQEGLPSSYNEQFF.

The rearrangement links TRBV2 to TRBJ2-7; the D gene is possibly TRBD1 (5 bases). Looked up from germline, CDR1 is SNHLY and CDR2 is FYNNEI. The CDR3 runs to 13 residues. V was shortened by 7 bases and J by 6 bases, with 16 bases between the two germline ends. CDR3 DNA sequence: TGTGCCAGCAACGGTTGGACACTTCTCGAGCAGTACTTC. It specifies CASNGWTLLEQYF. The full variable domain, its missing parts supplied by reference TRBV2 and TRBJ2-7, is EPEVTQTPSHQVTQMGQEVILRCVPISNHLYFYWYRQILGQKVEFLVSFYNNEISEKSEIFDDQFSVERPDGSNFTLKIRSTKLEDSAMYFCASNGWTLLEQYFGPGTRLTVT.

The chain recombines TRBV7-9 with TRBJ1-1, with TRBD1 as a possible D gene (5 bases). Trimming stripped 5 bases from V and 4 bases from J, with 11 bases between. CDR1 is SEHNR and CDR2 is FQNEAQ in the germline V gene (reference sequence). The CDR3 totals 13 residues. CDR3 in amino acids: CASSRYRSTEAFF. The CDR3 bases are TGTGCCAGCAGCCGATACAGGAGCACTGAAGCTTTCTTT. Based on the CDR3 plus reference TRBV7-9 and TRBJ1-1, the full variable domain is DTGVSQNPRHKITKRGQNVTFRCDPISEHNRLYWYRQTLGQGPEFLTYFQNEAQLEKSRLLSDRFSAERPKGSFSTLEIQRTEQGDSAMYLCASSRYRSTEAFFGQGTRLTVV.

V and J are TRBV6-5 and TRBJ1-2, with D perhaps matching TRBD1 (6 bases). Germline V gene lookup returns CDR1 MNHEY and CDR2 SVGAGI. The CDR3 has 14 residues. The ends were cut back, 4 bases at V and 6 bases at J, with 15 bases in the middle. CDR3 amino acids: CASSSKQGLNGYTF. CDR3 nucleotides: TGTGCCAGCAGTTCCAAACAGGGACTGAATGGCTACACCTTC.

This clone was recorded a few times. The V gene is TRBV6-1, the J gene TRBJ2-7, with 8 nucleotides matching TRBD1. Unmatched junction bases numbered 7, after V lost 6 bases and J lost 0 bases. Looked up from germline, CDR1 is MNHNS and CDR2 is SASEGT. This CDR3 region has 15 residues. The CDR3 nucleotides are TGTGCCAGCAGGCTGGACAGGGCCAGCTCCTACGAGCAGTACTTC. Amino acids: CASRLDRASSYEQYF.

This CDR3 is CASSLEETGSYEQYF. As DNA, the CDR3 is TGTGCCAGCAGCTTGGAAGAGACAGGGTCCTACGAGCAGTACTTC. This rearrangement joins TRBV5-4 to TRBJ2-7; 7 positions match TRBD1. With 0 bases clipped from V and 1 base from J, the junction kept 4 bases outside the gene matches. Germline V lookup: CDR1 SGHNT, CDR2 YYREEE (reference sequence). This CDR3 has 15 amino acids. Full variable domain (remainder filled in from reference TRBV5-4 and TRBJ2-7): ETGVTQSPTHLIKTRGQQVTLRCSSQSGHNTVSWYQQALGQGPQFIFQYYREEENGRGNFPPRFSGLQFPNYSSELNVNALELDDSALYLCASSLEETGSYEQYFGPGTRLTVT.

The chain has TRBV10-3 and TRBJ2-7, with 12 bases lining up with TRBD1. This CDR3 contains 17 residues. Per the germline V gene, CDR1 is ENHRY and CDR2 is SYGVKD. Losses at the gene ends were 3 bases for V and 2 bases for J; bases not matched to a gene: 8. The CDR3 coding sequence is TGTGCCATCAGTGACACCTCCGGGACAGGGGGCGCCTACGAGCAGTACTTC. This gives the protein CAISDTSGTGGAYEQYF.

The genes are TRBV7-6 and TRBJ1-6; D perhaps matches TRBD1 (6 bases). Germline values: CDR1 SGHVS, CDR2 FNYEAQ. The V and J ends lost 5 bases and 0 bases respectively, with 14 bases between them. The CDR3 consists of 17 residues. The CDR3 region is CASSPTRGSSYNSPLHF. In nucleotides, the CDR3 is TGTGCCAGCAGCCCAACCAGGGGAAGCTCCTATAATTCACCCCTCCACTTT.

A single count supports this clone. The DNA of the CDR3 is TGTGCCAGCAGCTTGTTAAGGGGGATGTCGGTCACCGGGGAGCTGTTTTTT. Translating gives CASSLLRGMSVTGELFF. The chain recombines TRBV5-4 with TRBJ2-2; maybe TRBD1 (6 bases). The ends were cut back, 1 base at V and 4 bases at J, with 17 bases in the middle. Per germline, CDR1 SGHNT and CDR2 YYREEE (reference sequence). The CDR3 runs to 17 residues. The complete variable domain, with remaining parts taken from reference TRBV5-4 and TRBJ2-2, reads ETGVTQSPTHLIKTRGQQVTLRCSSQSGHNTVSWYQQALGQGPQFIFQYYREEENGRGNFPPRFSGLQFPNYSSELNVNALELDDSALYLCASSLLRGMSVTGELFFGEGSRLTVL.

The chain joins TRBV19 to TRBJ2-7, with 7 bases lining up with TRBD1. This CDR3 comprises 13 residues. From germline, CDR1 is LNHDA and CDR2 SQIVND (reference sequence). Losses at the gene ends were 3 bases for V and 5 bases for J; bases not matched to a gene: 4. The CDR3 loop reads CASSIDRANEQYF. CDR3 coding DNA: TGTGCCAGTAGTATCGACAGGGCTAACGAGCAGTACTTC.

Points on this clone: This sequence may be a read error, since a much larger clone differs from it by one base. In the same sample, other DNA sequences code for this CDR3. This chain joins TRBV27 and TRBJ1-1; no reliable D call. Trimming shortened V by 2 bases and J by 0 bases, and 7 bases separated the two germline ends. Germline V CDR1 and CDR2: MNHEY, SMNVEV (reference sequence). The CDR3 consists of 14 residues. This CDR3 is CASSLKYMNTEAFF. The CDR3 DNA sequence: TGTGCCAGCAGTTTAAAGTACATGAACACTGAAGCTTTCTTT.

This clone was observed a few times. The V call is TRBV5-4, the J call TRBJ1-1; maybe TRBD1 (5 bases). Trimming pared 3 bases from V and 2 bases from J, leaving 11 bases between. The CDR3 contains 14 residues. The germline gives CDR1 SGHNT, CDR2 YYREEE (reference sequence). The CDR3 spells CASSWGRGNTEAFF. The DNA for the CDR3 is TGTGCCAGCAGCTGGGGACGGGGAAACACTGAAGCTTTCTTT.

The chain joins TRBV5-6 to TRBJ2-1; D gene uncertain. V lost 0 bases, J lost 8 bases, and 6 bases lay in between. The CDR3 contains 12 residues. Germline V gene lookup returns CDR1 SGHDT and CDR2 YYEEEE. This chain's CDR3 is CASSLGPDEQFF. The CDR3, as DNA: TGTGCCAGCAGCTTGGGACCCGATGAGCAGTTCTTC.

The V gene is TRBV7-2, the J gene TRBJ1-5; possible D gene TRBD1, 5 bases. The CDR3 is made up of 15 amino acids. V shed 7 bases and J shed 1 base, with 14 bases lying between them. Germline CDR1 reads SGHTA; CDR2 reads FQGNSA. CDR3 nucleotides: TGTGCCAGCACCCCCCCCAGGGTAAGCAATCAGCCCCAGCATTTT. Protein sequence: CASTPPRVSNQPQHF.

The V and J genes are TRBV4-2 and TRBJ2-7, with D tentatively TRBD2 (6 bases). The germline V gene has CDR1 LGHNA and CDR2 YNFKEQ. Trimming pared 0 bases from V and 2 bases from J, leaving 11 bases between. The CDR3 extends over 15 amino acids. This chain's CDR3 is CASSQEFGEAYEQYF. Written as DNA, the CDR3 is TGTGCCAGCAGCCAAGAATTCGGGGAGGCCTACGAGCAGTACTTC.

This clone was detected only once. This chain links TRBV9 with TRBJ2-7, with D possibly matching TRBD2 (6 bases). The V gene's germline CDR1 is SGDLS and CDR2 YYNGEE. V was shortened by 1 base and J by 3 bases, with 14 bases between the two germline ends. The CDR3 spans 15 residues. The CDR3 is CASSVSGLGGYEQYF. CDR3 DNA: TGTGCCAGCAGCGTAAGTGGACTGGGGGGCTACGAGCAGTACTTC. Full variable domain (rest looked up from reference TRBV9 and TRBJ2-7): DSGVTQTPKHLITATGQRVTLRCSPRSGDLSVYWYQQSLDQGLQFLIQYYNGEERAKGNILERFSAQQFPDLHSELNLSSLELGDSALYFCASSVSGLGGYEQYFGPGTRLTVT.

In its sample, this clone ranks as medium-sized (0.01 to 0.1%). The chain uses TRBV5-1 and TRBJ1-1; 7 bases map to TRBD1. The CDR3 consists of 14 residues. V shed 4 bases, J shed 3 bases, and the junction held 6 bases outside the gene matches. The germline V gene encodes CDR1 SGHRS and CDR2 YFSETQ. CDR3 loop: CASSVGGGYTEAFF. The CDR3 bases are TGCGCCAGCAGCGTAGGGGGCGGCTACACTGAAGCTTTCTTT.

A word on this clone: A read error may account for a junction end that differs from germline. The chain joins TRBV19 to TRBJ2-3, with TRBD2 matching 7 bases. Germline loops: CDR1 LNHDA, CDR2 SQIVND (reference sequence). This CDR3 is 12 amino acids long. CDR3 amino acids: CASGTSTDTQYF. The CDR3 bases are TGCGCTAGCGGAACTAGCACAGATACGCAGTATTTT.

CDR3 bases: TGCGCCAGCAGCTCGGGGTCAGTCTATGGCTACACCTTC. This translates into CASSSGSVYGYTF. The chain couples TRBV5-1 to TRBJ1-2; D uncertain. This CDR3 has 13 residues. Trimming left V 3 bases short and J 4 bases short, with 10 bases between. Looked up from germline, CDR1 is SGHRS and CDR2 is YFSETQ.